The text below deals with one TCR beta chain. This sample is part of a study of blood T cell repertoires in COVID-19. Across the study: Both acute and convalescent COVID-19 samples were obtained from the United States, Italy and Spain. PBMCs, B-cell-depleted T cells, or T cells were the source of the cDNA or gDNA that made up the material.

CDR1 and CDR2 from the germline V gene are SGDLS and YYNGEE. V was shortened by 4 bases and J by 0 bases, with 9 bases between the two germline ends. The CDR3 runs 14 residues. As processed by the authors: Researchers report that nucleated cell counts were estimated from reference gene primer amplification. The method was immunoSEQ multiplex PCR; TCRdb's version includes in-frame clones alone and lacks a portion of them. Clone size and the V and J calls come from that table; the DNA yielded D and trimming. The sample has 100,000 to 150,000 clones, about four fifths seen once. The clonotype originates from a man aged 55 to 70 with acute or convalescent COVID-19. The sample taken for sequencing was peripheral blood. This chain uses TRBV9 with TRBJ2-3; weak D call: TRBD2 (5 bases). CDR3 region: CASSYEGSTDTQYF. The CDR3, as DNA: TGTGCCAGCAGCTACGAGGGTAGCACAGATACGCAGTATTTT.